The 32 T cell receptor beta chains reported below all come from one sample, sequenced in a study of shared clonotypes between healthy human individuals. Repertoires were generated with immunoSEQ multiplex PCR, while TCRdb's copy carries only in-frame clones and drops some. The data show some 1,400,000 clones, roughly 95% seen once. Material for sequencing was naive CD4+ T cells sorted from blood. Subset given: CD45RA+ positively selected. The receptors originated from a man aged 25 to 40 in good health.

V is TRBV5-4 and J is TRBJ2-7, with 9 nucleotides matching TRBD1. V dropped 4 bases and J dropped 4; count of bases not matched to a gene: 6. Germline CDR1 reads SGHNT; CDR2 reads YYREEE (reference sequence). The CDR3 loop spans 14 amino acids. The CDR3 protein is CASSTGTGWYEQYF. The CDR3, as DNA: TGTGCCAGCAGCACCGGGACAGGGTGGTACGAGCAGTACTTC. Full variable domain (rest looked up from reference TRBV5-4 and TRBJ2-7): ETGVTQSPTHLIKTRGQQVTLRCSSQSGHNTVSWYQQALGQGPQFIFQYYREEENGRGNFPPRFSGLQFPNYSSELNVNALELDDSALYLCASSTGTGWYEQYFGPGTRLTVT.

The CDR3 region has the DNA TGTGCCAGCTCACCCGGAAGTGGTGAGGATACGCAGTATTTT. Its protein is CASSPGSGEDTQYF. The chain has TRBV18 and TRBJ2-3; D remains ambiguous. CDR3 length equals 14 residues. Germline assignment: CDR1 KGHSH and CDR2 LQKENI. The V gene lost 3 bases and the J gene lost 6 bases, with 13 bases spanning the gap.

This chain connects TRBV7-9 to TRBJ2-4; D possibly corresponds to TRBD2 (6 bases). Trimming shortened V by 8 bases and J by 1 base, and 21 bases separated the two germline ends. The CDR3 spans 17 residues. CDR1 is SEHNR and CDR2 is FQNEAQ in the germline V gene (reference sequence). The CDR3 region is CASAPPGEGKAKNIQYF. In DNA form, the CDR3 reads TGTGCCAGCGCCCCTCCGGGAGAGGGAAAGGCCAAAAACATTCAGTACTTC.

CDR3 loop: CASRGFFMNTEAFF. CDR3 nucleotides: TGTGCCAGCAGGGGGTTTTTCATGAACACTGAAGCTTTCTTT. V usage is TRBV27 and J usage is TRBJ1-1, with unresolved D. This CDR3 is built from 14 residues. CDR1 and CDR2 from the germline V gene are MNHEY and SMNVEV (reference sequence). Trimming removed 6 bases at V and 0 bases at J, with 11 bases between.

The chain is built from TRBV5-5 and TRBJ2-1, with unresolved D. The CDR3 runs to 14 residues. From germline, CDR1 is SGHKS and CDR2 YYEKEE (reference sequence). Trimming pared 0 bases from V and 5 bases from J, leaving 9 bases between. The CDR3, as DNA: TGTGCCAGCAGCTTGGCCTGGGCGGACAATGAGCAGTTCTTC. Amino acids: CASSLAWADNEQFF.

The rearrangement links TRBV7-9 to TRBJ2-4; D remains unclear. The ends were cut back, 5 bases at V and 8 bases at J, with 13 bases in the middle. The germline V gene has CDR1 SEHNR and CDR2 FQNEAQ (reference sequence). The CDR3 extends over 13 amino acids. CDR3 in amino acids: CASSPRGPDIQYF. The CDR3 bases are TGTGCCAGCAGCCCACGTGGGCCTGACATTCAGTACTTC.

The chain couples TRBV18 to TRBJ2-3; 8 bases are shared with TRBD1. From germline, CDR1 is KGHSH and CDR2 LQKENI. CDR3 length: 13 amino acids. Germline trimming cut 5 bases from V and 6 bases from J; bases unmatched to any gene: 4. The CDR3 here is CASSTTGVDTQYF. The CDR3 DNA reads TGTGCCAGCTCAACGACAGGGGTCGATACGCAGTATTTT.

The chain carries TRBV30 and TRBJ1-2, with 11 bases identical to TRBD1. This CDR3 has 14 residues. Looked up from germline, CDR1 is GTSNPN and CDR2 is SVGIG (reference sequence). V lost 4 bases to trimming and J lost 5 bases; unmatched junction nucleotides: 6. The CDR3 region is CAWKPDRGPYGYTF. CDR3 bases: TGTGCCTGGAAACCGGACAGGGGGCCTTATGGCTACACCTTC.

The rearrangement uses TRBV5-6 and TRBJ2-3, with TRBD2 matching 15 bases. CDR1 and CDR2 (germline): SGHDT, YYEEEE. The CDR3 sequence is 17 residues long. The junction had 9 bases not matched to a gene; V was cut back by 7 bases and J by 3 bases. CDR3 sequence: CASWGLAGGGWTDTQYF. The CDR3 DNA sequence: TGTGCCAGCTGGGGACTAGCGGGAGGAGGGTGGACAGATACGCAGTATTTT. Together with reference TRBV5-6 and TRBJ2-3, the CDR3 gives the full variable domain: DAGVTQSPTHLIKTRGQQVTLRCSPKSGHDTVSWYQQALGQGPQFIFQYYEEEERQRGNFPDRFSGHQFPNYSSELNVNALLLGDSALYLCASWGLAGGGWTDTQYFGPGTRLTVL.

The CDR3 loop is CASSLAPTGDETQYF. In DNA form, the CDR3 reads TGTGCCAGCAGCTTAGCCCCAACAGGGGACGAGACCCAGTACTTC. The chain combines TRBV7-6 with TRBJ2-5; 7 bases are shared with TRBD1. Unmatched junction bases numbered 6, after V lost 0 bases and J lost 5 bases. The CDR3 is 15 residues long. CDR1 SGHVS and CDR2 FNYEAQ come from the germline V gene.

Note on this clone: Other nucleotide sequences from this sample produce the same CDR3. The V gene is TRBV5-1, the J gene TRBJ2-7; no clear D gene. V was cut by 0 bases and J by 1 base, with 5 bases left in between. There are 13 residues in the CDR3. CDR1 and CDR2 (germline): SGHRS, YFSETQ. The CDR3 DNA reads TGCGCCAGCAGCTTGGGTTTTTCCTACGAGCAGTACTTC. Residues: CASSLGFSYEQYF.

V is TRBV29-1 and J is TRBJ2-5, with D maybe TRBD1 (6 bases). There are 14 residues in the CDR3. Germline V lookup: CDR1 SQVTM, CDR2 ANQGSEA. Deletions cut 4 bases from V and 1 base from J, with 13 bases between. The DNA for the CDR3 is TGCAGCGTTGTCTTACAGGGCGGCCAAGAGACCCAGTACTTC. Translated: CSVVLQGGQETQYF.

The CDR3 sequence is CASSQGGAGQPQHF. The CDR3 DNA follows: TGTGCCAGCAGCCAAGGGGGCGCCGGTCAGCCCCAGCATTTT. This chain uses TRBV11-2 with TRBJ1-5, with TRBD1 matching over 7 bases. V lost 5 bases, J lost 6 bases, and 7 bases stayed unmatched. The CDR3 is made up of 14 amino acids. CDR1 is SGHAT and CDR2 is FQNNGV in the germline V gene.

The gene calls are TRBV11-2 and TRBJ2-4; D is possibly TRBD2 (6 bases). Germline V gene lookup returns CDR1 SGHAT and CDR2 FQNNGV. V was pared by 0 bases and J by 2 bases, with 14 bases between. CDR3 length equals 17 residues. Here the CDR3 reads CASSLDPLRGTKNIQYF. In nucleotides, the CDR3 is TGTGCCAGCAGCTTAGACCCTCTCCGGGGGACCAAAAACATTCAGTACTTC.

CDR3 protein: CASLALPPQDGTEAFF. CDR3 sequence (DNA): TGTGCCAGCCTGGCCCTACCCCCCCAAGACGGCACTGAAGCTTTCTTT. The chain joins TRBV28 to TRBJ1-1; no clear D gene. Germline CDR1 reads MDHEN; CDR2 reads SYDVKM. The CDR3 length is 16 residues. Trimming cost V 8 bases and J 4 bases, with 23 bases left between them. The whole variable domain, filled in from reference TRBV28 and TRBJ1-1, reads DVKVTQSSRYLVKRTGEKVFLECVQDMDHENMFWYRQDPGLGLRLIYFSYDVKMKEKGDIPEGYSVSREKKERFSLILESASTNQTSMYLCASLALPPQDGTEAFFGQGTRLTVV.

The CDR3 DNA is TGCGCCAGCAGCCAAGAGATAACGGGGGCCTCCTACAATGAGCAGTTCTTC. Protein: CASSQEITGASYNEQFF. V is TRBV4-1 and J is TRBJ2-1; D is tentatively TRBD1 or TRBD2 (6 bases each). The length of the CDR3 is 17 residues. The germline gives CDR1 MGHRA, CDR2 YSYEKL. Trimming took 0 bases from V and 0 from J, leaving 12 bases between them.

The chain combines TRBV28 with TRBJ1-5, with a weak D call TRBD1 (5 bases). The V gene lost 7 bases and the J gene lost 2 bases, with 12 bases spanning the gap. Germline V gives CDR1 MDHEN, CDR2 SYDVKM. This CDR3 contains 14 residues. CDR3 coding DNA: TGTGCCAGCAATCCAGGGATAGGCAATCAGCCCCAGCATTTT. Its protein product is CASNPGIGNQPQHF.

This chain links TRBV7-9 with TRBJ1-5; a possible D gene is TRBD1 (5 bases). This CDR3 has 16 amino acids. The germline V gene encodes CDR1 SEHNR and CDR2 FQNEAQ (reference sequence). V was trimmed by 2 bases and J by 0 bases, leaving 11 bases between them. The CDR3 nucleotides are TGTGCCAGCAGCTTATTAGGGGACGGTAGCAATCAGCCCCAGCATTTT. Its translation is CASSLLGDGSNQPQHF.

The chain is built from TRBV29-1 and TRBJ1-1; D may be TRBD1 (5 bases). Germline V gene lookup returns CDR1 SQVTM and CDR2 ANQGSEA. The CDR3 extends over 13 amino acids. Trimming took 7 bases from V and 0 from J, leaving 12 bases between them. The CDR3, as DNA: TGCAGCGCGGATGGGGGGGTGAACACTGAAGCTTTCTTT. Encoded protein: CSADGGVNTEAFF. Combining the CDR3 with reference TRBV29-1 and TRBJ1-1 gives the whole variable domain SAVISQKPSRDICQRGTSLTIQCQVDSQVTMMFWYRQQPGQSLTLIATANQGSEATYESGFVIDKFPISRPNLTFSTLTVSNMSPEDSSIYLCSADGGVNTEAFFGQGTRLTVV.

This clone showed up just a few times. Additional DNA sequences in this sample encode the identical CDR3. The chain couples TRBV7-6 to TRBJ2-2, with D maybe TRBD2 (5 bases). V shed 1 base and J shed 5 bases, with 5 bases lying between them. The CDR3 has 13 residues. Germline V lookup: CDR1 SGHVS, CDR2 FNYEAQ. The CDR3 DNA sequence: TGTGCCAGCAGCTTAGGAGGGACCGGGGAGCTGTTTTTT. It codes for CASSLGGTGELFF.

V is TRBV7-2 and J is TRBJ1-3, with 8 bases fitting TRBD1. CDR3 size: 16 residues. The germline gives CDR1 SGHTA, CDR2 FQGNSA. The V gene end was trimmed by 5 bases and the J gene end by 4 bases; junction bases not matched to a gene: 10. The CDR3 loop is CASSTEDRAPGNTIYF. DNA of the CDR3: TGTGCCAGCAGCACTGAGGACAGGGCACCCGGAAACACCATATATTTT.

The chain links TRBV5-1 to TRBJ2-7, with D unresolved. CDR1 and CDR2 (germline): SGHRS, YFSETQ. The CDR3 sequence is 14 residues long. Between the trimmed V and J ends, which lost 0 bases and 2 bases, there was a span of 9 bases. CDR3 sequence (DNA): TGCGCCAGCAGCTTGGCGACTGGGACCTACGAGCAGTACTTC. As protein: CASSLATGTYEQYF.

V is TRBV7-3 and J is TRBJ2-7, with 9 bases identical to TRBD2. CDR1 and CDR2 (germline): SGHTA, FQGTGA. The CDR3 has 15 residues. The V and J ends lost 4 bases and 5 bases, in that order; junction bases with no gene match: 9. The CDR3 DNA follows: TGTGCCAGCAGCTCGGGACTAGCAATGTTCCACGAGCAGTACTTC. Its translation is CASSSGLAMFHEQYF.

The chain uses TRBV5-4 and TRBJ2-5, with 9 nucleotides matching TRBD1. Germline loops: CDR1 SGHNT, CDR2 YYREEE (reference sequence). The CDR3 sequence is 16 residues long. Trimming took 4 bases from V and 4 from J; bases not matched to a gene: 11. The CDR3 coding sequence is TGTGCCAGCAGCCCCTTGGGACAGGGCCAGGGAGAGACCCAGTACTTC. Amino acids: CASSPLGQGQGETQYF.

The rearrangement uses TRBV7-6 and TRBJ2-1; D is ambiguous. Germline values: CDR1 SGHVS, CDR2 FNYEAQ. The CDR3 runs to 12 residues. V lost 5 bases to trimming and J lost 8 bases, with 10 bases between them. CDR3 coding DNA: TGTGCCAGCAGCCCCTTAAACGATGAGCAGTTCTTC. Encoded protein: CASSPLNDEQFF.

The V and J genes are TRBV7-8 and TRBJ2-5; D possibly uses TRBD1 or TRBD2 (5 bases each). Germline assignment: CDR1 SGHVS and CDR2 FQNEAQ. The ends were cut back, 1 base at V and 3 bases at J, with 15 bases in the middle. CDR3 length equals 16 residues. CDR3 in DNA: TGTGCCAGCAGCTTAGGGGTACGGGACGGTGAAGAGACCCAGTACTTC. As protein: CASSLGVRDGEETQYF.

V gene TRBV7-9 combines with J gene TRBJ2-7; the D gene is possibly TRBD2 (6 bases). This CDR3 contains 15 residues. Germline CDR1 reads SEHNR; CDR2 reads FQNEAQ (reference sequence). With 5 bases removed from V and 7 bases from J, the gap between germline ends came to 21 bases. The CDR3 DNA is TGTGCCAGCAGCACTGGGGGTGTAGCGGTGAATGAGCAGTACTTC. This translates into CASSTGGVAVNEQYF.

A remark on this clone: Different DNA sequences within this sample yield the same CDR3. The genes are TRBV5-1 and TRBJ2-5; no definite D call. Germline loops: CDR1 SGHRS, CDR2 YFSETQ. V lost 2 bases and J 2 bases, leaving 7 bases between the germline ends. This CDR3 spans 13 amino acids. CDR3 loop: CASSFSAQETQYF. Written as DNA, the CDR3 is TGCGCCAGCAGCTTTTCAGCTCAAGAGACCCAGTACTTC.

V is TRBV15 and J is TRBJ2-5, with 11 bases fitting TRBD2. Germline trimming cut 2 bases from V and 4 bases from J; bases unmatched to any gene: 9. The CDR3 consists of 17 residues. CDR1 and CDR2 (germline): LNHNV, YYDKDF (reference sequence). In DNA, the CDR3 is TGTGCCACCAGCAGATTAAGTGGGCTAGCGGGAGGAGAGACCCAGTACTTC. Translated, it gives CATSRLSGLAGGETQYF.

This chain joins TRBV9 and TRBJ2-1; 13 bases map to TRBD2. Germline loops: CDR1 SGDLS, CDR2 YYNGEE. The CDR3 covers 16 residues. The V gene end was trimmed by 4 bases and the J gene end by 10 bases; junction bases not matched to a gene: 11. The CDR3 DNA sequence: TGTGCCAGCAGCCCACCACTAGCGGGAGGGCCGAAGGAGCAGTTCTTC. The encoded protein is CASSPPLAGGPKEQFF.

V and J are TRBV5-1 and TRBJ1-2; perhaps TRBD1 as D (5 bases). V was clipped by 1 base and J by 4 bases, with 17 bases between them. The CDR3 is 16 residues long. The germline V gene has CDR1 SGHRS and CDR2 YFSETQ. Written as DNA, the CDR3 is TGCGCCAGCAGCTTGACCGGGGGAGGGCACGGCTATGGCTACACCTTC. Its protein product is CASSLTGGGHGYGYTF.

The rearrangement links TRBV5-1 to TRBJ2-7; a weak D match, TRBD2 (5 bases). This CDR3 has 15 amino acids. Trimming removed 4 bases from V and 7 bases from J, with 21 bases in between. CDR1 and CDR2 (germline): SGHRS, YFSETQ. CDR3 in DNA: TGCGCCAGCAGCCCCCTCGGTAGGCTGGGAGAGGAGCAGTACTTC. Translating it yields CASSPLGRLGEEQYF.